This T cell receptor beta chain originates from a study of Graves' ophthalmopathy and Graves' hyperthyroidism. In germline, CDR1 is LNHNV, CDR2 YYDKDF (reference sequence). V shed 1 base, J shed 4 bases, and the junction held 3 bases outside the gene matches. The CDR3 length is 15 residues. Whole-study results and caveats: Blood repertoires reportedly contained most expanded thyroid clonotypes above 0.001 frequency.

Worth noting for this clonotype: Its specificity is unknown.

Lactation, pregnancy, uncontrolled infections and other autoimmune diseases were all grounds for excluding patients. Investigators amplified TCR beta CDR3 regions from RNA transcripts. First-round RT-PCR employed HTBI primers, with a second-round multiplex PCR after it. In TCRdb, the multiplex PCR reads were re-called with MiXCR into one record per CDR3 protein. The table has over a million distinct CDR3 sequences, about two fifths seen once. This receptor was taken from an adult man with Graves' hyperthyroidism. This chain links TRBV15 with TRBJ2-2, with TRBD1 matching over 7 bases. The material sequenced was peripheral blood or thyroid tissue (not recorded which). CDR3 sequence (DNA): TGTGCCACCAGCAGAGGACAGGGCCGCACCGGGGAGCTGTTTTTT. This translates into CATSRGQGRTGELFF. Full variable domain (rest looked up from reference TRBV15 and TRBJ2-2): DAMVIQNPRYQVTQFGKPVTLSCSQTLNHNVMYWYQQKSSQAPKLLFHYYDKDFNNEADTPDNFQSRRPNTSFCFLDIRSPGLGDTAMYLCATSRGQGRTGELFFGEGSRLTVL.